The present T cell receptor beta chain was sequenced within a study of T cell responses to AZD1222 COVID-19 vaccine. Germline loops: CDR1 MGHRA, CDR2 YSYEKL. This CDR3 is built from 15 residues. V was pared by 1 base and J by 4 bases, with 4 bases of the junction left unmatched. Some clones are missing from TCRdb's copy, which holds only in-frame ones; the method was immunoSEQ multiplex PCR. Of about 150,000 clones in the sample, roughly 92% were seen once. This sequence joins TRBV4-1 and TRBJ2-5, with 9 bases that match TRBD1. The source is an adult in good health. The sequencing here drew on peripheral blood, taken on day 0 of AZD1222 vaccination. The CDR3 nucleotides are TGCGCCAGCAGCCAAGGGACAGGGGTTAGAGAGACCCAGTACTTC. This translates into CASSQGTGVRETQYF.